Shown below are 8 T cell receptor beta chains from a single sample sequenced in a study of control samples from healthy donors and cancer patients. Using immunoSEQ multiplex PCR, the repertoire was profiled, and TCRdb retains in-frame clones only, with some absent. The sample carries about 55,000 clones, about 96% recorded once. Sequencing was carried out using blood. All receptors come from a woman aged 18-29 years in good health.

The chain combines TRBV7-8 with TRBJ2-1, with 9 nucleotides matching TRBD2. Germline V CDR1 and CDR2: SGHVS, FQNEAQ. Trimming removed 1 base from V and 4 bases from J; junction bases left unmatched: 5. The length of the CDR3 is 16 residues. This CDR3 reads CASSLVSSGTYNEQFF. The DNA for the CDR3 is TGTGCCAGCAGCTTAGTGTCTAGCGGGACTTACAATGAGCAGTTCTTC.

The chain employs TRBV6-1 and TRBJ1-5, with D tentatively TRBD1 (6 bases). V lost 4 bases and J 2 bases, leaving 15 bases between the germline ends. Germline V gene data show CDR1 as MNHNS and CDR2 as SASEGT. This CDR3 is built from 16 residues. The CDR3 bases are TGTGCCAGCAGTGTAACTCACAGGGATCGCAATCAGCCCCAGCATTTT. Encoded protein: CASSVTHRDRNQPQHF.

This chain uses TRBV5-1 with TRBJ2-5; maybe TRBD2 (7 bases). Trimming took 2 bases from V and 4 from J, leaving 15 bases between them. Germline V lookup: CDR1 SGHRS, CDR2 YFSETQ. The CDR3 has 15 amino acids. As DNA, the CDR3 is TGCGCCAGCAGCTTCTTGGGGGGGCCGGGAGAGACCCAGTACTTC. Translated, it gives CASSFLGGPGETQYF.

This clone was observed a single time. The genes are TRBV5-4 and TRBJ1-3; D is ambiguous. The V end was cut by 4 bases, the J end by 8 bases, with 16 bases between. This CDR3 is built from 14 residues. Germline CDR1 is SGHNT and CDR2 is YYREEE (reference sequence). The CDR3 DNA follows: TGTGCCAGCAGCCTCGGACCGGAGGGCTACACCATATATTTT. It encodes CASSLGPEGYTIYF.

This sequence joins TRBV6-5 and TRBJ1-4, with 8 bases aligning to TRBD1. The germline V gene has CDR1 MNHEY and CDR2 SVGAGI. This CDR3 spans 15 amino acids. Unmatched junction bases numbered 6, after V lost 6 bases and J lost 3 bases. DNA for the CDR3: TGTGCCAGCAGGATTCAGGGGGCGCCTAATGAAAAACTGTTTTTT. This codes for CASRIQGAPNEKLFF.

CDR3 in DNA: TGTGCCAGCTCACCGGTCACAGGCCCGTCTTATAATTCACCCCTCCACTTT. Amino acids: CASSPVTGPSYNSPLHF. This chain uses TRBV18 with TRBJ1-6, with a possible D match to TRBD1 (5 bases). V lost 3 bases and J 4 bases, leaving 16 bases between the germline ends. The length of the CDR3 is 17 residues. Germline V gene sequence: CDR1 KGHSH, CDR2 LQKENI.

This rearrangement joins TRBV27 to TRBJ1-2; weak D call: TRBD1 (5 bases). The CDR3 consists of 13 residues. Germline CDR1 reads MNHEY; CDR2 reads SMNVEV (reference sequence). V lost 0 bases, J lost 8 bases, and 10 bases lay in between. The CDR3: CASSLSGGGGYTF. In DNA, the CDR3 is TGTGCCAGCAGTTTATCTGGGGGTGGGGGCTACACCTTC.

The CDR3 loop is CASSQDYLGARNQPQHF. Written as DNA, the CDR3 is TGCGCCAGCAGCCAAGATTATTTGGGGGCGCGCAATCAGCCCCAGCATTTT. The V and J genes are TRBV4-1 and TRBJ1-5; D is possibly TRBD1 (6 bases). Trimming took 0 bases from V and 2 from J, leaving 14 bases between them. In germline, CDR1 is MGHRA, CDR2 YSYEKL. CDR3 length: 17 residues.